The clone carrying this T cell receptor (beta chain) appeared many times. Arm-PCR of CDR3 regions with iRepertoire HTBI primers generated TCR beta libraries. TCRdb fed the multiplex PCR reads into MiXCR, producing one record per CDR3 protein. The table includes some 440,000 distinct CDR3 sequences, less than 25% detected once. The germline V and J ends were trimmed by 6 bases and 0 bases, with 24 bases remaining between them. This CDR3 has 18 amino acids. The data were obtained in a study of regulatory T cells in long-lasting Graves disease. Sample time point: persistent/refractory GD, antithyroid drugs over 5 years with positive TRAb. Preparation of the TCR library used RNA extracted from PBMCs.

The input for sequencing was peripheral blood mononuclear cells (PBMCs), taken when the disease was refractory, from a patient treated with antithyroid drugs. The chain employs TRBV12-3 or TRBV12-4 and TRBJ2-7, with D possibly called TRBD1 or TRBD2 (5 bases each). The origin of this receptor is a female donor with Graves disease. The chain's CDR3 is CASSLPGTSRSTSYEQYF. The DNA of the CDR3 is TGTGCCAGCAGCCTCCCAGGGACCTCGAGAAGCACCTCCTACGAGCAGTACTTC.